The present T cell receptor beta chain was sequenced within a study of blood T cell repertoires in COVID-19. Study summary: The analysed material was cDNA or gDNA that came from T cells, B-cell-depleted T cells, or PBMCs.

With 3 bases clipped from V and 0 bases from J, the junction kept 14 bases outside the gene matches. Germline lookup yields CDR1 MDHEN and CDR2 SYDVKM. The CDR3 runs 19 residues. As processed by the authors: Using reference gene primer amplification, nucleated cell counts were estimated. The method was immunoSEQ multiplex PCR; TCRdb's version includes in-frame clones alone and lacks a portion of them. V, J and clone size are taken as reported in that table, and D and trimming were inferred from the DNA itself. The data contain around 300,000 clones, about 88% of them singletons. This clone was seen only once. Those enrolled, adults aged roughly 18 to 95 years, came from around 25 US areas.

This clonotype was obtained from a woman in her forties or fifties who had recovered from COVID-19. Sequenced sample: PBMCs or T cells enriched from blood (not recorded which). The chain recombines TRBV28 with TRBJ2-7; 10 nucleotides line up with TRBD2. CDR3 in amino acids: CASSFLGGLAVPSSYEQYF. The CDR3 DNA follows: TGTGCCAGCAGTTTTCTGGGAGGACTAGCGGTACCGAGCTCCTACGAGCAGTACTTC.